This is a list of T cell receptor beta chains from one sample in a study of OX40 agonist ivuxolimab in advanced cancers. TCRdb keeps only in-frame clones here, not all; method: immunoSEQ multiplex PCR. The table includes 70,000 to 95,000 clones, 84% detected once. This specimen consisted of CD4+ or CD8+ T cells sorted from blood, obtained in a trial of the OX40 agonist ivuxolimab. The receptors derive from an adult with an advanced solid tumor such as melanoma, head and neck, liver or kidney cancer. Both conserved end residues are part of each CDR3. Fields, in order: D gene, clone size, V gene, CDR3 length, J gene, CDR3 DNA, CDR3 protein. A D gene is named only where the DNA matches it firmly. Clone size, where shown, is once, few, many, or a class for clones that have expanded.

D: NA
size: NA
V: TRBV7-2
length: 14
J: TRBJ2-5
DNA: TGTGCCAGCAGCGCCCAGGGGATCCGGGAGACCCAGTACTTC
CDR3: CASSAQGIRETQYF

D: TRBD1
size: NA
V: TRBV5-6
length: 15
J: TRBJ1-5
DNA: TGTGCCAGCAGCTCTCGGACAGGGGATTTTCAGCCCCAGCATTTT
CDR3: CASSSRTGDFQPQHF

D: NA
size: NA
V: TRBV5-4
length: 17
J: TRBJ2-1
DNA: TGTGCCAGCAGCTTGGGGACTACCAGAAGCTCCTACAATGAGCAGTTCTTC
CDR3: CASSLGTTRSSYNEQFF

D: NA
size: NA
V: TRBV11-1
length: 13
J: TRBJ1-1
DNA: TGTGCCAGCAGCTTAGGGGGGAGCACTGAAGTTTTCTTT
CDR3: CASSLGGSTEVFF

D: TRBD1
size: NA
V: TRBV7-3
length: 14
J: TRBJ1-1
DNA: TGTGCCAGCAGCTATCAGGGGGCCAATACTGAAGCTTTCTTT
CDR3: CASSYQGANTEAFF

D: NA
size: NA
V: TRBV28
length: 13
J: TRBJ1-2
DNA: TGTGCCAGCAGTGGAGGGGAGTACTATGGCTACACCTTC
CDR3: CASSGGEYYGYTF

D: NA
size: NA
V: TRBV9
length: 14
J: TRBJ1-5
DNA: TGTGCCAGCAGCGTAGCTACTGTGGGGAGTCCCCAGCATTTT
CDR3: CASSVATVGSPQHF

D: NA
size: NA
V: TRBV6-6
length: 13
J: TRBJ2-2
DNA: TGTGCCAGCACCGTTCCGAACACCGGGGAGCTGTTTTTT
CDR3: CASTVPNTGELFF

D: TRBD2
size: NA
V: TRBV4-3
length: 16
J: TRBJ2-3
DNA: TGCGCCAGCAGCCAAGATCGCGGGAGCCCCACAGATACGCAGTATTTT
CDR3: CASSQDRGSPTDTQYF

D: NA
size: NA
V: TRBV30
length: 15
J: TRBJ1-5
DNA: TGTGCCTGGAGTGGAAACAGGTTTAGCAATCAGCCCCAGCATTTT
CDR3: CAWSGNRFSNQPQHF

D: NA
size: NA
V: TRBV18
length: 15
J: TRBJ2-4
DNA: TGTGCCAGCTCAGAATACAGGGTGGGCAAAAACATTCAGTACTTC
CDR3: CASSEYRVGKNIQYF

D: NA
size: NA
V: TRBV19
length: 14
J: TRBJ2-1
DNA: TGTGCCAGTAGTTCGGGACCAACCGTCACTGAGCAGTTCTTC
CDR3: CASSSGPTVTEQFF

D: NA
size: NA
V: TRBV20-1
length: 11
J: TRBJ2-1
DNA: TGCAGTGCTACCCCCTACAATGAGCAGTTCTTC
CDR3: CSATPYNEQFF

D: NA
size: NA
V: TRBV10-1
length: 12
J: TRBJ1-5
DNA: TGCGCCAGCAGTGAGTCGAAGGACCCCCAGCATTTT
CDR3: CASSESKDPQHF

D: NA
size: few
V: TRBV9
length: 15
J: TRBJ2-1
DNA: TGTGCCAGCAGCGCGAGAGATAACCCCTACAATGAGCAGTTCTTC
CDR3: CASSARDNPYNEQFF

D: TRBD2
size: NA
V: TRBV27
length: 18
J: TRBJ2-3
DNA: TGTGCCAGCAGTTTACTGGGACTAGCGGGAGGGGACACAGATACGCAGTATTTT
CDR3: CASSLLGLAGGDTDTQYF

D: NA
size: NA
V: TRBV5-1
length: 15
J: TRBJ1-5
DNA: TGCGCCAGCAGCTTGAACGGGGCCAATAATCAGCCCCAGCATTTT
CDR3: CASSLNGANNQPQHF